The rows below give T cell receptor beta chains drawn from one sample of a study of shared clonotypes between healthy human individuals. Generated by immunoSEQ multiplex PCR, the TCRdb table keeps only in-frame clones and is missing some. The table has 2.3 million or so clones, 90% to 95% seen once; the top ten hold roughly 0.36%. Material for sequencing was naive CD4+ T cells from PBMCs. These receptors were taken from a man aged 18 to 35 in good health. Some clones in this sample may be carry-over from other donors' samples. Each CDR3 is given with its conserved first and last residue. A D gene is named only where the DNA matches it firmly. Some rows have no size entry. The others give once, few or many, or a class for an expanded clone.

J,V,D,size,CDR3,DNA
TRBJ2-5,TRBV11-2,NA,NA,CASSLDRESETQYF,TGTGCCAGCAGCTTAGACCGAGAGTCCGAGACCCAGTACTTC
TRBJ1-4,TRBV19,NA,NA,CASSTRTLPEKLFF,TGTGCCAGTAGTACCCGGACTCTACCCGAAAAACTGTTTTTT
TRBJ2-7,TRBV4-2,NA,NA,CASSQAGASTPSYEQYF,TGTGCCAGCAGCCAAGCTGGTGCTAGCACCCCATCCTACGAGCAGTACTTC
TRBJ1-5,TRBV4-3,NA,NA,CASSQVVGGNQPQHF,TGCGCCAGCAGCCAAGTGGTGGGTGGTAATCAGCCCCAGCATTTT
TRBJ1-6,TRBV5-6,NA,once,CASSLRGAYNSPLHF,TGTGCCAGCAGCCTACGGGGGGCCTATAATTCACCCCTCCACTTT
TRBJ2-5,TRBV29-1,NA,NA,CSVTLRTVHQETQYF,TGCAGCGTTACTTTGCGAACGGTCCACCAAGAGACCCAGTACTTC
TRBJ2-1,TRBV29-1,TRBD2,NA,CSVPSGSGSFPLINEQFF,TGCAGCGTCCCTTCGGGTAGCGGGAGTTTCCCCTTGATCAATGAGCAGTTCTTC
TRBJ2-1,TRBV9,TRBD1,NA,CASSVRWTGGNEQFF,TGTGCCAGCAGCGTTCGGTGGACAGGGGGCAATGAGCAGTTCTTC
TRBJ2-1,TRBV11-2,TRBD2,NA,CASRGLAESEQFF,TGTGCCAGCCGCGGACTAGCGGAATCGGAGCAGTTCTTC
TRBJ1-4,TRBV30,NA,NA,CAWSVDRSYEKLFF,TGTGCCTGGAGTGTAGACAGGAGCTATGAAAAACTGTTTTTT
TRBJ2-2,TRBV5-6,NA,NA,CASSRYTGELFF,TGTGCCAGCAGCAGGTACACCGGGGAGCTGTTTTTT
TRBJ1-1,TRBV5-1,NA,few,CASSGSVGRSTEAFF,TGCGCCAGCAGCGGGTCGGTGGGGCGAAGTACTGAAGCTTTCTTT
TRBJ2-3,TRBV27,TRBD2,NA,CASSRPGGVWQYF,TGTGCCAGCAGCCGACCGGGAGGGGTTTGGCAGTATTTT
TRBJ1-1,TRBV10-2,NA,NA,CASSQDREYTEAFF,TGCGCCAGCTCGCAGGACAGAGAATACACTGAAGCTTTCTTT
TRBJ1-1,TRBV5-1,NA,NA,CASSPGEVGPRAEAFF,TGCGCCAGCAGCCCGGGAGAGGTCGGCCCGAGGGCTGAAGCTTTCTTT
TRBJ1-2,TRBV4-2,NA,NA,CASSQDARGVYGYTF,TGTGCCAGCAGCCAAGATGCCAGGGGTGTCTATGGCTACACCTTC
TRBJ1-3,TRBV28,TRBD1,NA,CASTGGRAGNTIYF,TGTGCCAGCACAGGGGGCAGGGCTGGAAACACCATATATTTT
TRBJ1-1,TRBV7-8,NA,NA,CASSLLAAVGTEAFF,TGTGCCAGCAGCTTACTCGCCGCGGTTGGCACTGAAGCTTTCTTT
TRBJ1-6,TRBV30,NA,NA,CAWSNSTIRYSPLHF,TGTGCCTGGAGTAACTCTACTATACGATATTCACCCCTCCACTTT
TRBJ1-2,TRBV4-2,NA,NA,CASSQEIASVGAYGYTF,TGTGCCAGCAGCCAAGAAATAGCCTCGGTCGGGGCCTATGGCTACACCTTC
TRBJ1-1,TRBV18,TRBD1,NA,CASSPVGTGGWDTEAFF,TGTGCCAGCTCACCTGTCGGGACAGGGGGCTGGGACACTGAAGCTTTCTTT
TRBJ2-7,TRBV19,TRBD2,once,CASKPQGLAGPREQYF,TGTGCCAGTAAACCACAGGGACTAGCGGGACCAAGAGAGCAGTACTTC
TRBJ1-2,TRBV18,NA,NA,CASSSSGDGYTF,TGTGCCAGCTCATCCTCTGGGGACGGCTACACCTTC
TRBJ2-1,TRBV7-3,NA,NA,CASSPPSLNEQFF,TGTGCCAGCAGCCCCCCTTCATTGAATGAGCAGTTCTTC
TRBJ2-5,TRBV29-1,TRBD1,NA,CSVEPRGTGVPQYF,TGCAGCGTTGAACCGAGAGGGACAGGGGTGCCCCAGTACTTC
TRBJ2-4,TRBV5-1,NA,NA,CASSAGWGLGNIQYF,TGCGCCAGCAGCGCGGGATGGGGTTTGGGAAACATTCAGTACTTC
TRBJ2-7,TRBV25-1,TRBD2,NA,CASSDLSTSGSPREQYF,TGTGCCAGCAGTGACCTATCCACTAGCGGGAGCCCTAGGGAGCAGTACTTC
TRBJ2-1,TRBV6-4,NA,NA,CASSQQSAQGNEQFF,TGTGCCAGCAGTCAACAATCGGCTCAGGGCAATGAGCAGTTCTTC
TRBJ2-4,TRBV28,TRBD2,NA,CASSSTGTSGNIQYF,TGTGCCAGCAGTTCGACCGGGACTAGCGGGAACATTCAGTACTTC
TRBJ1-1,TRBV5-4,TRBD1,NA,CASSTGQMNTEAFF,TGTGCCAGCAGCACGGGACAGATGAACACTGAAGCTTTCTTT
TRBJ2-3,TRBV6-4,NA,NA,CASSNYVYTDTQYF,TGTGCCAGCAGTAATTACGTTTACACAGATACGCAGTATTTT
TRBJ1-2,TRBV5-4,NA,NA,CASSLEYYYGYTF,TGTGCCAGCAGCTTGGAGTACTACTATGGCTACACCTTC